The present TCR beta chain was sequenced within a study of blood T cell repertoires in COVID-19. Sequencing used immunoSEQ multiplex PCR; TCRdb keeps in-frame clones, though not all of them. The table includes about 250,000 clones, roughly 85% detected once. The CDR3 consists of 15 residues. Germline CDR1 reads MDHEN; CDR2 reads SYDVKM. V lost 6 bases and J lost 4, with 13 bases in between. The chain is built from TRBV28 and TRBJ1-6; D might be TRBD1 (5 bases). This receptor was taken from a man aged 45-65 years with active or convalescent COVID-19. Input material: peripheral blood. The CDR3 loop reads CASSPMGRYNSPLHF. The CDR3 DNA reads as TGTGCCAGCAGCCCTATGGGGCGTTATAATTCACCCCTCCACTTT.